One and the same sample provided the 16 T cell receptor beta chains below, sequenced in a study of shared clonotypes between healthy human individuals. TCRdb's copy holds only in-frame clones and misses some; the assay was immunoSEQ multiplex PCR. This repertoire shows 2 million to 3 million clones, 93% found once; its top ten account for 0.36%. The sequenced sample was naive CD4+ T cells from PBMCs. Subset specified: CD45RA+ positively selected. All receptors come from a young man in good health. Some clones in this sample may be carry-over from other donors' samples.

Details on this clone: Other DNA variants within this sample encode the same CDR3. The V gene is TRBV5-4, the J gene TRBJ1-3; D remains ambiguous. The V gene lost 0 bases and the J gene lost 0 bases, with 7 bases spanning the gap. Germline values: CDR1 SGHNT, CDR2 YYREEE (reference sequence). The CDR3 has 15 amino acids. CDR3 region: CASSLGQSSGNTIYF. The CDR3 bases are TGTGCCAGCAGCTTGGGTCAGTCCTCTGGAAACACCATATATTTT.

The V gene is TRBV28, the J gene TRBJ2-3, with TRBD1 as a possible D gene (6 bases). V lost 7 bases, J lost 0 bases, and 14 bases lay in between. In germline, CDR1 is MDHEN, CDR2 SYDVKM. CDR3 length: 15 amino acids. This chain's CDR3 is CASTPLGQSTDTQYF. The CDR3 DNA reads TGTGCCAGCACCCCCCTAGGACAGAGCACAGATACGCAGTATTTT.

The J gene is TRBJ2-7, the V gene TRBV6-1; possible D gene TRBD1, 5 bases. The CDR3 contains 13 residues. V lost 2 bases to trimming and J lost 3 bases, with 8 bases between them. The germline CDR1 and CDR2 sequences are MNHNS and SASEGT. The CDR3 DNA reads TGTGCCAGCAGTGAACAAGGACACTACGAGCAGTACTTC. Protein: CASSEQGHYEQYF.

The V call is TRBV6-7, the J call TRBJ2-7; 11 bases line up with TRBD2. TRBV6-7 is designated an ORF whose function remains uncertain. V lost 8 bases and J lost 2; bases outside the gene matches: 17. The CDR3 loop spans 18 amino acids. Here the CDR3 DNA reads TGTGCCAGCGGACCGGGACTAGCGGAGGAGAGCCCTCCCTACGAGCAGTACTTC. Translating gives CASGPGLAEESPPYEQYF.

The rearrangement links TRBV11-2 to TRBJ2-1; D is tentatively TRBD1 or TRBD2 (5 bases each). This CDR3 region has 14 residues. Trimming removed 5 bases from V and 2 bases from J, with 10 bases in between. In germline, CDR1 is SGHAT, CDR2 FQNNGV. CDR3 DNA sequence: TGTGCCAGCAGCGCCCGGGACCCCTACAATGAGCAGTTCTTC. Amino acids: CASSARDPYNEQFF.

The CDR3 sequence is CSVRGLAESYEQYF. The CDR3 DNA is TGCAGCGTTAGGGGACTAGCGGAGTCCTACGAGCAGTACTTC. The gene calls are TRBV29-1 and TRBJ2-5; TRBD2 matches 11 bases. The J call may be wrong; the DNA end is better matched by TRBJ2-7. The CDR3 runs to 14 residues. CDR1 is SQVTM and CDR2 is ANQGSEA in the germline V gene.

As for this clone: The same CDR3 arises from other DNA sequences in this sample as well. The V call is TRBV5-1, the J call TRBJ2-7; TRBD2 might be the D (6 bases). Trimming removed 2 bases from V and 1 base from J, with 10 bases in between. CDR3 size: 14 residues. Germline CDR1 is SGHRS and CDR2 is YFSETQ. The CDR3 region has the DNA TGCGCCAGCAGCTTCGGCGGGGATTCCTACGAGCAGTACTTC. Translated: CASSFGGDSYEQYF.

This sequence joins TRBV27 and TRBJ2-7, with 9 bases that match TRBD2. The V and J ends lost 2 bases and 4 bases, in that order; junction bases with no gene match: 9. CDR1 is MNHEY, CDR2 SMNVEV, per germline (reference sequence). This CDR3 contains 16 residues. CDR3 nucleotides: TGTGCCAGCAGTTTAGAGGGTCGGACTAGCGTTTACGAGCAGTACTTC. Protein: CASSLEGRTSVYEQYF.

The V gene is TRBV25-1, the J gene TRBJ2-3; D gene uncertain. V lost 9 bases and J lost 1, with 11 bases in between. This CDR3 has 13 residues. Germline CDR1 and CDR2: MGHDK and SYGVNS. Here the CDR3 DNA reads TGTGCCAGTTTACCGGTCGGCACAGATACGCAGTATTTT. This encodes CASLPVGTDTQYF. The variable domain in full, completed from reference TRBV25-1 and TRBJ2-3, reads EADIYQTPRYLVIGTGKKITLECSQTMGHDKMYWYQQDPGMELHLIHYSYGVNSTEKGDLSSESTVSRIRTEHFPLTLESARPSHTSQYLCASLPVGTDTQYFGPGTRLTVL.

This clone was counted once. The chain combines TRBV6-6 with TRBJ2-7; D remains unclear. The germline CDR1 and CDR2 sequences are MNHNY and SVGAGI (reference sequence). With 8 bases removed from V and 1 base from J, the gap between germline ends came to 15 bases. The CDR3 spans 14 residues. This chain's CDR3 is CASSTRWESYEQYF. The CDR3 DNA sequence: TGTGCCAGCTCAACTCGATGGGAATCCTACGAGCAGTACTTC.

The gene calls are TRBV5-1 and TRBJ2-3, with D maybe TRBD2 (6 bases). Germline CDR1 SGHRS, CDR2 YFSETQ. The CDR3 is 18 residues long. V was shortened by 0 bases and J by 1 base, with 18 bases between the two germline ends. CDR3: CASSLDPIGGAGTDTQYF. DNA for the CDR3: TGCGCCAGCAGCTTGGACCCTATCGGGGGAGCGGGCACAGATACGCAGTATTTT.

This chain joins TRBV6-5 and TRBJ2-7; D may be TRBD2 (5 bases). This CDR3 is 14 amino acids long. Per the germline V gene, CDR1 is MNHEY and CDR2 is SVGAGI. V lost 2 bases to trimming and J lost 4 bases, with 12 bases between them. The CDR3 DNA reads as TGTGCCAGCAGTTACGAGCGGAAGGGTTACGAGCAGTACTTC. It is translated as CASSYERKGYEQYF.

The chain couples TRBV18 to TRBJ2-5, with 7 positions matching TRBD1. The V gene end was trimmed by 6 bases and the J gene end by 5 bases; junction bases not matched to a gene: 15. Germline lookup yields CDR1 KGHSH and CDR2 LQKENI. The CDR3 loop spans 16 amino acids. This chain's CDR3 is CASSPRDRDRWETQYF. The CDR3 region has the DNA TGTGCCAGCTCCCCGAGAGACCGGGACAGATGGGAGACCCAGTACTTC.

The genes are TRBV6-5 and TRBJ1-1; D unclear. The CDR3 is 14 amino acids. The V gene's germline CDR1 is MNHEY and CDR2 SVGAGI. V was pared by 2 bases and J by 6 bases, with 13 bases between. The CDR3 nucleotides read TGTGCCAGCAGTTACCCGGGGATGAGCGCTGAAGCTTTCTTT. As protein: CASSYPGMSAEAFF.

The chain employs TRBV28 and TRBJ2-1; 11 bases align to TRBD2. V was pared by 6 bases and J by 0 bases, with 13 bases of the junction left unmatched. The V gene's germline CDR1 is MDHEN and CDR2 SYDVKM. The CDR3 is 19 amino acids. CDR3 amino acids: CASSYAGTSGWSSYNEQFF. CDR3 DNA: TGTGCCAGCAGCTACGCCGGGACTAGCGGCTGGAGCTCCTACAATGAGCAGTTCTTC.

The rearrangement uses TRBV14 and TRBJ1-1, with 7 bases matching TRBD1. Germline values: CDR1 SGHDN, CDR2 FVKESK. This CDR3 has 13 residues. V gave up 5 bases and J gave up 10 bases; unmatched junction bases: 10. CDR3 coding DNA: TGTGCCAGCAGCTCCCGACAGGGAGGAAGAGCTTTCTTT. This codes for CASSSRQGGRAFF.